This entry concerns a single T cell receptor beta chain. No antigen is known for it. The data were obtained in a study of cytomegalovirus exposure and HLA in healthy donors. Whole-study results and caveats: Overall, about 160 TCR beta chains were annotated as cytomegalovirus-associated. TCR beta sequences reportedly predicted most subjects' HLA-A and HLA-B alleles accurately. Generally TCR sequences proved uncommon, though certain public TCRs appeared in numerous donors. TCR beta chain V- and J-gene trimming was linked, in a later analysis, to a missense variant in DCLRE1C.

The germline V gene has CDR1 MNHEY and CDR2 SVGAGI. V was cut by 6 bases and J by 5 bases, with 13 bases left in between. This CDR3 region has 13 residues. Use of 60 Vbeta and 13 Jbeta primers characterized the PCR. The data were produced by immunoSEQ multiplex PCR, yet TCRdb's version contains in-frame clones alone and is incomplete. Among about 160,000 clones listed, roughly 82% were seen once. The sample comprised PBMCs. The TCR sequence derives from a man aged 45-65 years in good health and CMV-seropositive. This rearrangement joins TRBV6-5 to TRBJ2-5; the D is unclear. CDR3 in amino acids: CASSNRWAETQYF. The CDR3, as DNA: TGTGCCAGCAGCAATCGGTGGGCGGAGACCCAGTACTTC.